The following is a T cell receptor beta chain sequence with its context. The repertoire was sequenced with immunoSEQ multiplex PCR; TCRdb's copy has only in-frame clones and lacks some. The data contain tens of thousands of clones, 80% to 90% of them singletons. The sample originates from a study of blood T cell repertoires in COVID-19. The ends were cut back, 3 bases at V and 1 base at J, with 12 bases in the middle. Germline V CDR1 and CDR2: SGHVS, FQNEAQ. CDR3 length: 15 residues. The rearrangement joins TRBV7-8 to TRBJ1-1; D not resolved. Source material: peripheral blood. This clonotype originated in a human donor in a cohort sampled during active COVID-19. CDR3 in DNA: TGTGCCAGCAGCTTCCTGTCCATCGGGAACACTGAAGCTTTCTTT. Translated, it gives CASSFLSIGNTEAFF.